This TCR beta chain was identified during a study of blood T cell repertoires in COVID-19. Study at large: COVID-19 samples from acute and convalescent phases originated in the United States, Italy and Spain. The analysed material was cDNA or gDNA that came from T cells, B-cell-depleted T cells, or PBMCs.

While infection was still active, Seattle patients were enrolled and then followed longitudinally. This clone was observed a few times. This sample also contains other DNA sequences that code for the same CDR3. The CDR3 covers 16 residues. J was trimmed by 3 bases and V by 0 bases; bases with no gene match: 4. Germline V gene lookup returns CDR1 LNHNV and CDR2 YYDKDF (reference sequence). Authors' analysis steps: Amplification with reference gene primers provided the estimates of nucleated cell counts. Repertoires were generated with immunoSEQ multiplex PCR, while TCRdb's copy carries only in-frame clones and drops some. V and J calls plus clone size are reproduced from that table; the DNA served to infer D and trimming. The sample lists approximately 120,000 clones, around 81% occurring once.

J is TRBJ2-7 and V is TRBV15, with 11 bases fitting TRBD1. The sample was peripheral blood. The sequence came from a man younger than 40 with COVID-19, enrolled during active disease. The CDR3 bases are TGTGCCACCAGCAGAGAAGGCGGGACAGGGGGCTACGAGCAGTACTTC. Protein product: CATSREGGTGGYEQYF. Supplemented by reference TRBV15 and TRBJ2-7, the full variable domain reads DAMVIQNPRYQVTQFGKPVTLSCSQTLNHNVMYWYQQKSSQAPKLLFHYYDKDFNNEADTPDNFQSRRPNTSFCFLDIRSPGLGDTAMYLCATSREGGTGGYEQYFGPGTRLTVT.